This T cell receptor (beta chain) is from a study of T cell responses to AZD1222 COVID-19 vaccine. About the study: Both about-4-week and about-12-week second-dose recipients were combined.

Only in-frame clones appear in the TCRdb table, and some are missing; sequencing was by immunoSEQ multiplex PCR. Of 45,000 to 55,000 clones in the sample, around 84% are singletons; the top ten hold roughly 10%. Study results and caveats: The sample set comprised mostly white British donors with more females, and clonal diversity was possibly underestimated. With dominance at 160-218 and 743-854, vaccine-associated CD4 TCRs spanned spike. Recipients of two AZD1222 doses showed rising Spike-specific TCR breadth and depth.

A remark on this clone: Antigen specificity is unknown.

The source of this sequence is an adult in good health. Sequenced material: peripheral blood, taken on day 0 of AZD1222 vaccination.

The CDR3 loop reads CASSRQAGVSYEQYF. The CDR3 nucleotides are TGTGCCAGTAGTAGGCAAGCGGGCGTCTCCTACGAGCAGTACTTC. The chain combines TRBV19 with TRBJ2-7, with D maybe TRBD2 (6 bases). The germline V and J ends were trimmed by 4 bases and 0 bases, with 13 bases remaining between them. The CDR3 spans 15 residues. Germline loops: CDR1 LNHDA, CDR2 SQIVND (reference sequence).